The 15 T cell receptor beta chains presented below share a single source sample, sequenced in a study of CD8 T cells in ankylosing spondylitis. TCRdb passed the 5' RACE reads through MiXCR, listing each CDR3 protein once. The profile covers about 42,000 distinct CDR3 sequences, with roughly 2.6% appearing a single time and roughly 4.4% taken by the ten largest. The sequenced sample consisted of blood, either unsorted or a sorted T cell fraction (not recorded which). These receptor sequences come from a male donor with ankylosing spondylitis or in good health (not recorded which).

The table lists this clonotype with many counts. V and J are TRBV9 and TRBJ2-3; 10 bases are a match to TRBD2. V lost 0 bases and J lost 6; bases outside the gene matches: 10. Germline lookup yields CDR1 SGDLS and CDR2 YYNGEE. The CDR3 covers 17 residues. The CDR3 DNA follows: TGTGCCAGCAGCGTAGGGGCAGGACTAGCGGTGGTGGATACGCAGTATTTT. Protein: CASSVGAGLAVVDTQYF.

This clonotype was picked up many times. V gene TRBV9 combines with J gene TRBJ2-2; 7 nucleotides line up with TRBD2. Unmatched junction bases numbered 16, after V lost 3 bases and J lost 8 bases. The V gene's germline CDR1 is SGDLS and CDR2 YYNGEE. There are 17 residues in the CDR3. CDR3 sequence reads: CASSDPEKAGKWGELFF. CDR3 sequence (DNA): TGTGCCAGCAGCGATCCGGAGAAAGCGGGAAAGTGGGGGGAGCTGTTTTTT.

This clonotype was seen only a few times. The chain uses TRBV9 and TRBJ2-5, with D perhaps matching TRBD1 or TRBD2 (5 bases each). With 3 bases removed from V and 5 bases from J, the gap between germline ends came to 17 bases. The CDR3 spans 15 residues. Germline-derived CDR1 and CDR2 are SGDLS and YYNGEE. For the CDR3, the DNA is TGTGCCAGCAGCGAGGGACCTCTACCCCAGGAGACCCAGTACTTC. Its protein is CASSEGPLPQETQYF.

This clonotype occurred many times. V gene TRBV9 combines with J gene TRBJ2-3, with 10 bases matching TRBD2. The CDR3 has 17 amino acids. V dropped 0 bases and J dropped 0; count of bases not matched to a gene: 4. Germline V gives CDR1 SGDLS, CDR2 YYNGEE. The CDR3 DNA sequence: TGTGCCAGCAGCGTAGGATTGACTAGCGGGAGCACAGATACGCAGTATTTT. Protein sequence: CASSVGLTSGSTDTQYF. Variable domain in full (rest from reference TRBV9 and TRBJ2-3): DSGVTQTPKHLITATGQRVTLRCSPRSGDLSVYWYQQSLDQGLQFLIQYYNGEERAKGNILERFSAQQFPDLHSELNLSSLELGDSALYFCASSVGLTSGSTDTQYFGPGTRLTVL.

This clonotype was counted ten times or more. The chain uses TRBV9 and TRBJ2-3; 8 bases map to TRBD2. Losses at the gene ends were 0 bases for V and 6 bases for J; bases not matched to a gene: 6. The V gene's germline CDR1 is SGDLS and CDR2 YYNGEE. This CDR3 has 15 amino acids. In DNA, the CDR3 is TGTGCCAGCAGCGTAGCTCCGGGACTAGGGGATACGCAGTATTTT. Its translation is CASSVAPGLGDTQYF.

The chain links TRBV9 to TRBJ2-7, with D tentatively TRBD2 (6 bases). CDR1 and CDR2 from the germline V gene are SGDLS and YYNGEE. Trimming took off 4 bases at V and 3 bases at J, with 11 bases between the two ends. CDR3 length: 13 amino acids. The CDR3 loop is CASSPSVDYEQYF. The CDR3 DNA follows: TGTGCCAGCAGCCCTAGCGTAGACTACGAGCAGTACTTC. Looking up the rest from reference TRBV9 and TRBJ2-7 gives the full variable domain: DSGVTQTPKHLITATGQRVTLRCSPRSGDLSVYWYQQSLDQGLQFLIQYYNGEERAKGNILERFSAQQFPDLHSELNLSSLELGDSALYFCASSPSVDYEQYFGPGTRLTVT.

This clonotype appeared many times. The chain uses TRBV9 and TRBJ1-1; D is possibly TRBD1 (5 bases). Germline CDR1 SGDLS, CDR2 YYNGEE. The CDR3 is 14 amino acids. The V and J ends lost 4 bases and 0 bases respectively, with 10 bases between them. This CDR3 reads CASSTGPMNTEAFF. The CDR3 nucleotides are TGTGCCAGCAGCACGGGACCTATGAACACTGAAGCTTTCTTT.

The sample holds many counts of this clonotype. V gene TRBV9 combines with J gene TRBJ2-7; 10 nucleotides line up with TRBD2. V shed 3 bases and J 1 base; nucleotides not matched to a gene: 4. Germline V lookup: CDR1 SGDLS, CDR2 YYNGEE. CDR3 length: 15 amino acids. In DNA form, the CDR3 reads TGTGCCAGCAGCGAGCGGACTAGCGGTTCCTACGAGCAGTACTTC. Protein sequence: CASSERTSGSYEQYF. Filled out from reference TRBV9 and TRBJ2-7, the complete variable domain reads DSGVTQTPKHLITATGQRVTLRCSPRSGDLSVYWYQQSLDQGLQFLIQYYNGEERAKGNILERFSAQQFPDLHSELNLSSLELGDSALYFCASSERTSGSYEQYFGPGTRLTVT.

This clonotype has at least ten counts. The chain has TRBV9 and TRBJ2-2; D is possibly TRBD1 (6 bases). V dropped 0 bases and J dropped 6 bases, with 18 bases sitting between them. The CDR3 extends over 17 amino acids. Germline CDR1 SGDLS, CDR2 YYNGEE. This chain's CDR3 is CASSVGVGAGVAGELFF. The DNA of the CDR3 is TGTGCCAGCAGCGTAGGGGTCGGGGCAGGGGTTGCCGGGGAGCTGTTTTTT.

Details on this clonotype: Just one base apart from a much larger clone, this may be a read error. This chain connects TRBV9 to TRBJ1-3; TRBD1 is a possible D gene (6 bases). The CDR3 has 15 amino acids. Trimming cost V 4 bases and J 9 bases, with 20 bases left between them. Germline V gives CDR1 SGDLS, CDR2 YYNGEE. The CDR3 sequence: CASSSTGGAGGTIYF. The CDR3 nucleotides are TGTGCCAGCAGCTCGACGGGGGGCGCCGGCGGCACCATATATTTT.

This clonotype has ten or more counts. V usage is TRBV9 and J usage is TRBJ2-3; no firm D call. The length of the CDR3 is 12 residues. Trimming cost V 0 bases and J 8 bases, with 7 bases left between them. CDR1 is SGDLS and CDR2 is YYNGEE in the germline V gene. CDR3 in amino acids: CASSVVRGTQYF. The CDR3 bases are TGTGCCAGCAGCGTAGTTCGCGGTACGCAGTATTTT.

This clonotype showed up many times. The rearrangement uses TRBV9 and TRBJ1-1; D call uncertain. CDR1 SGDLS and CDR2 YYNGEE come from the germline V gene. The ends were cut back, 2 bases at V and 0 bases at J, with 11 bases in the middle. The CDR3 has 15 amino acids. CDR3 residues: CASSVEPDLNTEAFF. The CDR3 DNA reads TGTGCCAGCAGCGTCGAGCCCGACTTGAACACTGAAGCTTTCTTT.

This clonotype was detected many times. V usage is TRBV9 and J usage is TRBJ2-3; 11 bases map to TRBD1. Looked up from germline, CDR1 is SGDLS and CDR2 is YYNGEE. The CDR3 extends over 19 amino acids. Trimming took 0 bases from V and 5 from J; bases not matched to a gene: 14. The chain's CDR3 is CASSVGLAGGTGGVDTQYF. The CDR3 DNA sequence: TGTGCCAGCAGCGTAGGGCTTGCCGGCGGGACAGGGGGTGTAGATACGCAGTATTTT.

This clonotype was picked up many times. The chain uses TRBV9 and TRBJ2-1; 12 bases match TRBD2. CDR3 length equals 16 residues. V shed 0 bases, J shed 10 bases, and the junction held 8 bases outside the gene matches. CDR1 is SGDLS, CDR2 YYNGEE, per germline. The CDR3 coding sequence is TGTGCCAGCAGCGTAGGGAAACTAGCGGGAGGCCGCGAGCAGTTCTTC. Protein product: CASSVGKLAGGREQFF.

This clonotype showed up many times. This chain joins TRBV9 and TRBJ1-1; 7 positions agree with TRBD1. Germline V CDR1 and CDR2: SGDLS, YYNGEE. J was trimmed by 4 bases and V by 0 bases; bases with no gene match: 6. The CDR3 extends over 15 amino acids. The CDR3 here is CASSVGDRVSTEAFF. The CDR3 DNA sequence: TGTGCCAGCAGCGTAGGTGACAGGGTGAGCACTGAAGCTTTCTTT.